This TCR beta chain derives from a study of graft-versus-host responses after intestinal transplantation. In the study overall: Anti-thymocyte globulin induction preceded roughly 3 years of tacrolimus and steroid maintenance in all recipients. The study's findings and limits: Patients with graft-donor T cell macrochimerism had high graft-versus-host to host-versus-graft clonal ratios in allografts. Peak levels of circulating GvH clones tracked with early post-transplant HvG declines.

With about 200,000 irradiated, violet-dye-labeled stimulator cells, about 200,000 CFSE-labeled responder cells were plated. Post-reaction, proliferating CD3+CD4+ and CD3+CD8+ responders (CFSE-low) were sorted. The method was immunoSEQ multiplex PCR; TCRdb's version includes in-frame clones alone and lacks a portion of them. The repertoire holds some 7,400 clones, with 30% to 40% as singletons. Within the sample, this clone is medium-sized. The source material was alloreactive CD8+ T cells from a mixed lymphocyte reaction culture, sampled before transplantation. As to subset: CFSE-low proliferating T cells sorted from approximately 6-day pre-transplant mixed lymphocyte reaction (GvH or HvG direction). This receptor was obtained from a human patient who was an organ donor for intestinal transplantation.

CDR3 region: CASSPRRGATNEKLFF. CDR3 nucleotides: TGTGCCAGCAGCCCGCGGCGGGGAGCCACTAATGAAAAACTGTTTTTT. The chain combines TRBV7-9 with TRBJ1-4; D not resolved. CDR3 length equals 16 residues. Germline values: CDR1 SEHNR, CDR2 FQNEAQ (reference sequence). The germline V and J ends were trimmed by 5 bases and 2 bases, with 15 bases remaining between them.